The source of this T cell receptor beta chain is a study of blood T cells in healthy people across ages (dated by TCRdb to the mid-2010s). At the level of the whole study: In model experiments, roughly one uniquely barcoded TCR beta cDNA molecule per two T cells was captured by template switching. The donors were split into four age groups: young (average roughly 15 years), middle-aged (roughly 42), aged (approximately 60) and long-lived (about 74). Using the same blood draw, the study looked at two additional independent replicas of 1 million unique cDNA reads for two donors, one aged 18 to 30 and the other aged 80 or older. Age-related changes in TCR beta repertoire diversity were measured in the study by deep sequencing normalized with unique cDNA molecular identifiers. General study outcomes and caveats: Total diversity estimates from one million sequenced T cells were considered lower bounds and underestimates. Because donor CMV infection status was unknown, age-related changes in expanded clonotypes were potentially confounded. Because profiling used bulk unsorted PBMCs, naive and antigen-experienced compartments could not be compared conclusively. As age increased, observed TCR beta diversity per million T cells dropped in a roughly linear way, and a significant reduction was already evident by age 40. Compared with the aged group, the long-lived group had more naive CD4+ T cells, fewer expanded clones and increased TCR diversity, suggesting age selection. A strong correlation was found between observed TCR beta diversity and the percentage of naive T cells measured by flow cytometry.

Taken from the germline V gene, the CDR1 and CDR2 loops are ENHRY and SYGVKD. V is cut back by 6 bases and J by 2 bases, with 5 bases in the junction unmatched. From cysteine to phenylalanine, the CDR3 is 14 amino acids long. The read is trimmed to its CDR3 DNA, 42 bases read in frame from base 1. Libraries were prepared through 5' RACE. The sequencing machine was an Illumina HiSeq 2500. A second roughly 6 to 12 cycle PCR used a sample-barcoded 5' primer and a J-beta primer mix. Each TCR beta cDNA molecule received a unique molecular identifier from a template-switch 5' adaptor carrying 12 random nucleotides. Each sample yielded at least 2.5 million CDR3-containing paired-end reads. First-strand cDNA was synthesized from all RNA with the Mint cDNA synthesis kit, primed by a TRBC-specific oligonucleotide. Following uracil-DNA glycosylase treatment, all cDNA underwent a first 18-cycle PCR with the universal primers M1SS and BC2_uni_R. The study's processing was this. Each sample was normalized by randomly selecting 1 million high-quality reads, each carrying a distinct molecular identifier. Reads with shared molecular identifiers were discarded instead of being binned into consensus sequences. CDR3 identification, clonotype clustering and error correction used MiTCR with a Q25 quality threshold and the strictest error-elimination algorithm. A nonparametric unseen species model with Euler transformation was used to estimate lower-bound total TCR beta diversity. The public reads were reprocessed in TCRdb via fastp at Q25 and MiXCR, keeping in-frame beta chains. Under each unique CDR3 protein, matching rows form one entry showing the most common genes and DNA. What appears here as the V and J calls and clone size reflects TCRdb's work, not the paper's. In this sample the table shows 750,000 to 1,000,000 distinct CDR3 sequences, about 29% of which occur a single time. The ten top clones hold roughly a tenth of the sample.

The donors were some 39 Caucasian individuals from Russia, aged roughly 6 to 100 years, who were systemically healthy. Each donor gave approximately 9.4 milliliters of peripheral blood, drawn into EDTA-treated Vacutainer tubes. Ficoll-Paque density-gradient centrifugation was used to isolate PBMCs, with at least 7 million per sample. Total RNA, at least 6 micrograms per sample, was extracted from PBMCs with Trizol reagent. For every donor, flow cytometry on a PBMC aliquot measured the percentage of naive CD45RAhigh/CD27high T cells. This clonotype was observed at least ten times. Its binding antigen is unknown. No much larger clone exists at a distance of one base, and base qualities are not known. Another study also made use of these data, one on T cells of mothers and their children. That second report states: Donors were nine systemically healthy Caucasian individuals: three mothers and their six children. cDNA synthesis used all of the extracted RNA, with 1.5 ug of RNA in each 15 ul reaction. Sample barcodes and 2-4 random nucleotides were added via the M1S primer in the second PCR. Over 8 million TCR beta CDR3 reads were obtained for each mother, and 2.7 million or so reads were obtained for each child. Thymic selection similarly shapes TCR recombination output in related and unrelated pairs, with minor effect from inherited differences. Normalized repertoire overlap was always slightly but never significantly higher in related than unrelated mother-child pairs. No persistent microchimeric T cell clones were found, with a detection sensitivity of roughly 99 clones per million clonotypes. The study used deep NGS to compare TCR beta repertoires of mothers and children, seeking features distinguishing related mother-child pairs from unrelated individuals. Mothers averaged about 40 +/- 4 years of age and children averaged around 11 +/- 4 years. After adapters were ligated using NEBNext reagents, the libraries underwent 100+100 nt paired-end sequencing on an Illumina HiSeq 2000. Mother and child libraries were prepared a month apart and sequenced in separate runs to prevent cross-contamination. Each donor had between about 450,000 and 2,200,000 distinct TCR beta clonotypes identified. Naive TCR beta clonotypes were estimated from low-frequency clonotypes matched to each donor's FACS-determined naive share, without sorting.

The source of this sequence is a woman aged 40 to 55 in good health. This chain joins TRBV10-3 to TRBJ2-3, with 7 central nucleotides matching TRBD2. Specimen: blood. The DNA is as follows: TGTGCCATCAGGAGGGAGGGGCCCACAGATACGCAGTATTTT. This gives the protein CAIRREGPTDTQYF.